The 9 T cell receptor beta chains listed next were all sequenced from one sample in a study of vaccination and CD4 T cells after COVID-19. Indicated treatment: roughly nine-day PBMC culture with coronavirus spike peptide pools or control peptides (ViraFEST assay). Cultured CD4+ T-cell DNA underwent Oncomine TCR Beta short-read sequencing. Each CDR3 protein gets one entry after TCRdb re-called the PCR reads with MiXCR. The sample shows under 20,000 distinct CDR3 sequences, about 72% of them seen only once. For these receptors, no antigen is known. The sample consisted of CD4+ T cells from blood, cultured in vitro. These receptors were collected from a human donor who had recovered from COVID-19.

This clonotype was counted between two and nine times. CDR3: CAISESIGTVNYGYTF. The CDR3 DNA reads TGTGCCATCAGTGAGTCGATCGGGACAGTTAACTATGGCTACACCTTC. The chain is built from TRBV10-3 and TRBJ1-2, with TRBD1 matching over 7 bases. V lost 0 bases to trimming and J lost 1 base; unmatched junction nucleotides: 5. Looked up from germline, CDR1 is ENHRY and CDR2 is SYGVKD. The CDR3 has 16 residues.

The CDR3 DNA reads as TGTGCCAGCACTGCCCGGTCCTATAATTCACCCCTCCACTTT. Protein: CASTARSYNSPLHF. The chain is built from TRBV28 and TRBJ1-6; no firm D call. The CDR3 extends over 14 amino acids. The V gene's germline CDR1 is MDHEN and CDR2 SYDVKM. Trimming pared 7 bases from V and 1 base from J, leaving 8 bases between.

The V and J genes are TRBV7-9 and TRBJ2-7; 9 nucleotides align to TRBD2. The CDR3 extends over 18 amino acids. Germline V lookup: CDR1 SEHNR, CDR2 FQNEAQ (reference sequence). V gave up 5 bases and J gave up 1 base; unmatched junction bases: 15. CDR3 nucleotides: TGTGCCAGCAGCCCACCCACAGCTATAGCGGGAGCATCCTACGAGCAGTACTTC. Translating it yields CASSPPTAIAGASYEQYF.

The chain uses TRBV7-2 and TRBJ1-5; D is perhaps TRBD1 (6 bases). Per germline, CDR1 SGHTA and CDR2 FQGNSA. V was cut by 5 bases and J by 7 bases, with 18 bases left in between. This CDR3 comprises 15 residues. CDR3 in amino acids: CASSTATGRGQPQHF. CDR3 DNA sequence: TGTGCCAGCAGCACCGCCACAGGGCGGGGGCAGCCCCAGCATTTT.

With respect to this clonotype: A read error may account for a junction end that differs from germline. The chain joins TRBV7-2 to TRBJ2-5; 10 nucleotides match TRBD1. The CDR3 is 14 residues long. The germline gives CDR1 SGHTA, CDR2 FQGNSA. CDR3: CANSPDRGRETQYF. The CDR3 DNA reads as TGTGCCAACAGCCCCGACAGGGGGCGGGAGACCCAGTACTTC.

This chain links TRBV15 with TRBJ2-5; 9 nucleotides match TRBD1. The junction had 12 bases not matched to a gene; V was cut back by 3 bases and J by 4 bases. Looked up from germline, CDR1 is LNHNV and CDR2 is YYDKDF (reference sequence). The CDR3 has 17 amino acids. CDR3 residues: CATSRPMDRGTRETQYF. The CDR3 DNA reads TGTGCCACCAGCAGGCCAATGGACAGGGGAACTCGAGAGACCCAGTACTTC.

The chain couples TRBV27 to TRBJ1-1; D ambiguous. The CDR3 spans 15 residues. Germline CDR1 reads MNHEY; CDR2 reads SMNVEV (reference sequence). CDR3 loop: CATKFMGSMNTEAFF. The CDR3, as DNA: TGTGCTACCAAGTTTATGGGCAGCATGAACACTGAAGCTTTCTTT.

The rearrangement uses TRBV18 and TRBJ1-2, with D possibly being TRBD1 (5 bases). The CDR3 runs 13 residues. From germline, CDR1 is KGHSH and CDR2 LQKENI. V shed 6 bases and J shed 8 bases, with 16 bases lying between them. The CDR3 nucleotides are TGTGCCAGCTCCCGAGAAATAGGGACGGGCTACACCTTC. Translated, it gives CASSREIGTGYTF.

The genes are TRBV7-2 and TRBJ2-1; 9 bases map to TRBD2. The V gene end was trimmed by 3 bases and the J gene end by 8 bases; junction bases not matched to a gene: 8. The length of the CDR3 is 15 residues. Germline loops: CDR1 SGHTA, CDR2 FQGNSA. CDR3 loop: CASSLVAGVRDEQFF. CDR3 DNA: TGTGCCAGCAGCTTGGTAGCGGGAGTGAGGGATGAGCAGTTCTTC.